These 18 T cell receptor beta chains were sequenced from one sample in a study of blood T cell repertoires in COVID-19. Measured with immunoSEQ multiplex PCR; TCRdb has only the in-frame clones, and not every one. The sample carries more than 85,000 clones, roughly 86% recorded once. What was sequenced was peripheral blood. The receptors originated from a man between 40 and 49 years old with active or convalescent COVID-19.

This clone was seen once. The chain links TRBV7-2 to TRBJ1-1; unclear D gene. From germline, CDR1 is SGHTA and CDR2 FQGNSA. Trimming shortened V by 1 base and J by 2 bases, and 11 bases separated the two germline ends. The length of the CDR3 is 15 residues. The chain's CDR3 is CASSLVGPRNTEAFF. The CDR3 nucleotides read TGTGCCAGCAGCTTAGTTGGGCCGCGAAACACTGAAGCTTTCTTT.

This chain's CDR3 is CASRGATRARDTQYF. Written as DNA, the CDR3 is TGTGCCAGCAGAGGAGCAACGAGGGCCCGGGATACGCAGTATTTT. V gene TRBV6-5 combines with J gene TRBJ2-3; D might be TRBD2 (5 bases). Germline CDR1 reads MNHEY; CDR2 reads SVGAGI. V dropped 6 bases and J dropped 6 bases, with 19 bases sitting between them. The CDR3 length is 15 residues.

This clone occurred once. This chain connects TRBV19 to TRBJ1-6, with no clear D. Germline V gene sequence: CDR1 LNHDA, CDR2 SQIVND (reference sequence). The V gene lost 3 bases and the J gene lost 8 bases, with 17 bases spanning the gap. The CDR3 extends over 16 amino acids. CDR3 coding DNA: TGTGCCAGTAGTATGGGAGGTGAGCCCCGACATTCACCCCTCCACTTT. Translating gives CASSMGGEPRHSPLHF.

Only one count was recorded for this clone. The rearrangement links TRBV6-5 to TRBJ1-4; D is uncertain. The CDR3 is 15 residues long. Germline V gene lookup returns CDR1 MNHEY and CDR2 SVGAGI. Trimming pared 2 bases from V and 7 bases from J, leaving 14 bases between. In DNA form, the CDR3 reads TGTGCCAGCAGTTACATTTCGTCTAGTCCTGAAAAACTGTTTTTT. It is translated as CASSYISSSPEKLFF.

The chain carries TRBV9 and TRBJ1-5; TRBD1 matches at 7 bases. In germline, CDR1 is SGDLS, CDR2 YYNGEE. The CDR3 is made up of 15 amino acids. V lost 0 bases and J lost 10; bases outside the gene matches: 10. The CDR3 region has the DNA TGTGCCAGCAGCGTAGAAGGGGACAGAAGGAACCCCCAGCATTTT. It yields the protein CASSVEGDRRNPQHF.

J is TRBJ1-1 and V is TRBV18; a possible D gene is TRBD1 (5 bases). This CDR3 contains 16 residues. CDR1 KGHSH and CDR2 LQKENI come from the germline V gene. Trimming left V 6 bases short and J 0 bases short, with 17 bases between. CDR3 protein: CASSSAGAGMNTEAFF. The CDR3 nucleotides read TGTGCCAGCTCCTCAGCGGGTGCAGGGATGAACACTGAAGCTTTCTTT.

This clone appeared a single time. V and J are TRBV12-3 or TRBV12-4 and TRBJ1-1; D unclear. Trimming shortened V by 5 bases and J by 4 bases, and 8 bases separated the two germline ends. This CDR3 has 12 amino acids. As DNA, the CDR3 is TGTGCCAGCAGTCGACCGGGCACTGAAGCTTTCTTT. It translates to CASSRPGTEAFF.

The chain is built from TRBV24-1 and TRBJ1-6; 8 bases are shared with TRBD1. Losses at the gene ends were 0 bases for V and 10 bases for J; bases not matched to a gene: 7. CDR1 and CDR2 from the germline V gene are KGHDR and SFDVKD. The CDR3 has 16 residues. As DNA, the CDR3 is TGTGCCACCAGTGATTTGCCGGGCAGGGGGCAATCACCCCTCCACTTT. Amino acid sequence: CATSDLPGRGQSPLHF.

J is TRBJ1-6 and V is TRBV18, with D maybe TRBD1 (5 bases). V was shortened by 6 bases and J by 7 bases, with 16 bases between the two germline ends. The CDR3 has 15 amino acids. The V gene's germline CDR1 is KGHSH and CDR2 LQKENI. Here the CDR3 DNA reads TGTGCCAGCTCCCAGTCAACGGAGGGGAATTCACCCCTCCACTTT. Translating it yields CASSQSTEGNSPLHF.

The rearrangement joins TRBV10-3 to TRBJ1-1; TRBD1 matches at 9 bases. Germline trimming cut 2 bases from V and 5 bases from J; bases unmatched to any gene: 9. Germline V lookup: CDR1 ENHRY, CDR2 SYGVKD. The CDR3 has 16 residues. CDR3 sequence reads: CAISETGQGIFTEAFF. Here the CDR3 DNA reads TGTGCCATCAGTGAGACGGGACAGGGAATTTTTACTGAAGCTTTCTTT.

V is TRBV6-5 and J is TRBJ2-7; D remains unclear. Germline V gene lookup returns CDR1 MNHEY and CDR2 SVGAGI. Trimming took 4 bases from V and 3 from J, leaving 4 bases between them. This CDR3 is 11 amino acids long. CDR3 sequence: CASSSYYEQYF. The CDR3 DNA reads TGTGCCAGCAGTTCTTACTACGAGCAGTACTTC.

This chain connects TRBV7-2 to TRBJ1-2, with a weak D call TRBD1 (6 bases). Trimming left V 5 bases short and J 6 bases short, with 19 bases between. The CDR3 is made up of 15 amino acids. CDR1 is SGHTA, CDR2 FQGNSA, per germline. For the CDR3, the DNA is TGTGCCAGCAGCCCCGGGGGGGACATAACTAATGGCTACACCTTC. This gives the protein CASSPGGDITNGYTF.

The chain is built from TRBV5-1 and TRBJ2-2, with D tentatively TRBD1 (6 bases). The CDR3 loop spans 13 amino acids. Trimming shortened V by 2 bases and J by 7 bases, and 9 bases separated the two germline ends. Germline values: CDR1 SGHRS, CDR2 YFSETQ. The CDR3 region has the DNA TGCGCCAGCAGCTTACAGGGAAGCGGGGAGCTGTTTTTT. Its translation: CASSLQGSGELFF.

This clone was counted a few times. V and J are TRBV5-1 and TRBJ1-3; D is unclear. This CDR3 contains 14 residues. Germline assignment: CDR1 SGHRS and CDR2 YFSETQ. Trimming removed 4 bases at V and 0 bases at J, with 8 bases between. The chain's CDR3 is CASSPFSSGNTIYF. DNA for the CDR3: TGCGCCAGCAGCCCCTTTAGCTCTGGAAACACCATATATTTT. Complete variable domain (other parts from reference TRBV5-1 and TRBJ1-3): KAGVTQTPRYLIKTRGQQVTLSCSPISGHRSVSWYQQTPGQGLQFLFEYFSETQRNKGNFPGRFSGRQFSNSRSEMNVSTLELGDSALYLCASSPFSSGNTIYFGEGSWLTVV.

V usage is TRBV12-3 or TRBV12-4 and J usage is TRBJ2-7; 8 bases align to TRBD1. CDR3 length equals 13 residues. V lost 6 bases to trimming and J lost 6 bases; unmatched junction nucleotides: 7. The CDR3 DNA sequence: TGTGCCAGCAGCCGGACAGGGCTAGGCGAGCAGTACTTC. Its protein is CASSRTGLGEQYF.

The chain recombines TRBV11-1 with TRBJ1-1; TRBD1 aligns across 7 bases. The ends lost 3 bases at V and 5 bases at J; junction bases unmatched: 9. CDR3 length: 15 residues. In germline, CDR1 is SGHAT, CDR2 FQDESV (reference sequence). The CDR3 loop reads CASSLQGVGITEAFF. Written as DNA, the CDR3 is TGTGCCAGCAGCTTGCAGGGGGTGGGAATTACTGAAGCTTTCTTT.

V is TRBV6-5 and J is TRBJ1-2; possible D gene TRBD1, 6 bases. Trimming pared 5 bases from V and 4 bases from J, leaving 17 bases between. Germline V CDR1 and CDR2: MNHEY, SVGAGI. The CDR3 extends over 15 amino acids. The CDR3 is CASSTPRQGLYGYTF. CDR3 nucleotide sequence: TGTGCCAGCAGTACCCCGCGGCAGGGGCTCTATGGCTACACCTTC.

The V gene is TRBV6-5, the J gene TRBJ2-7, with 8 nucleotides matching TRBD1. This CDR3 spans 11 amino acids. Looked up from germline, CDR1 is MNHEY and CDR2 is SVGAGI. V gave up 6 bases and J gave up 7 bases; unmatched junction bases: 2. The CDR3 nucleotides are TGTGCCAGCAGACAGGGGGGAGAGCAGTACTTC. Residues: CASRQGGEQYF.